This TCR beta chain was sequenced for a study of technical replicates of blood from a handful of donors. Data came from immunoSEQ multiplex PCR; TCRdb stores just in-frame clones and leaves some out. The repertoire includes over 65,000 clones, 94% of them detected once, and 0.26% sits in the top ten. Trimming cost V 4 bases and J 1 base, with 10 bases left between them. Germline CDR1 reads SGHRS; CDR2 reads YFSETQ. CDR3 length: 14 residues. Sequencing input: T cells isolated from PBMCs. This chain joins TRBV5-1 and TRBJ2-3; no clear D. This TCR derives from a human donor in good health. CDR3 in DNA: TGCGCCAGCAGCCCCCAGTTCGGCACAGATACGCAGTATTTT. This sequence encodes CASSPQFGTDTQYF.